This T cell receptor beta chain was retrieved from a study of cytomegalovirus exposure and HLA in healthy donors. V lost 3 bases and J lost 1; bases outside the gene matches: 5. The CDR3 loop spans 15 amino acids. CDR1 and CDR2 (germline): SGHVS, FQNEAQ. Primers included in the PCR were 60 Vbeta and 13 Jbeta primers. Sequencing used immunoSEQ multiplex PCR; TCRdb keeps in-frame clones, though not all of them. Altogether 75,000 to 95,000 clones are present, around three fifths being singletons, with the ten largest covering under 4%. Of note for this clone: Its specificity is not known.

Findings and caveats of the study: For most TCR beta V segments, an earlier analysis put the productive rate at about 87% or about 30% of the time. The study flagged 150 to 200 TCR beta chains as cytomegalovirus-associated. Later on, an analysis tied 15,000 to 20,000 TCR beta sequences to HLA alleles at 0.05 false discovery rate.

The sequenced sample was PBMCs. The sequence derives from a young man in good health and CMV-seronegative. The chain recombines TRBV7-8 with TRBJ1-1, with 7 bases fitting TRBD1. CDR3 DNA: TGTGCCAGCAGCTTTTACGACAGGGCGAACACTGAAGCTTTCTTT. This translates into CASSFYDRANTEAFF.